These T cell receptor beta chains were read from a single sample in a study of blood T cell repertoires in COVID-19. Produced via immunoSEQ multiplex PCR; TCRdb's table is partial and in-frame only. Found here are under 200,000 clones, 75% to 90% of them singletons; the top ten hold around 0.77%. The sequencing input was PBMCs or T cells enriched from blood (not recorded which). All receptors come from a young woman who had recovered from COVID-19. Each CDR3 is given without its conserved first and last residue.

V gene,CDR3 protein
TRBV12-3/TRBV12-4,ASSLDRPYRAH
TRBV5-6,ASTGQLYGYT
TRBV5-1,ASSLDHTNTGELF
TRBV2,ASSGGSYEQY
TRBV28,ASQGQGVISGNTIY
TRBV19,ASSISVLGATEAF
TRBV13,ASSSGLAGNEQY
TRBV19,ASTIGGSGGEKLF
TRBV27,ASSQYSGSGNEQF
TRBV10-3,AIRDNRGLSYTEAF
TRBV19,ASSGGKPYNEQF
TRBV2,ASSGSGGGDEQY
TRBV20-1,SASLPPRPGQGNSEQY
TRBV27,ASSWGRYNSPLH
TRBV5-1,ASSLEPPNTDTQY
TRBV11-2,ASSLDQLAGVPKNIQY